This T cell receptor (beta chain) is drawn from a study of human T cells and chemical hapten exposure (dated by TCRdb to the early 2020s). Describing the broader study: For sensitization, 2% DPC in acetone was applied to a 2 cm by 2 cm area of upper inner arm skin. Patients additionally received weekly therapeutic DPC doses to the scalp throughout the approximately 25-week study period. Patch testing was performed on the upper back with Finn chambers containing 0.01% DPC, and the patch tests were scored after 6 days according to International Contact Dermatitis Research Group standards. The mostly female patient cohort included alopecia areata with under or over 50% scalp involvement, alopecia totalis and alopecia universalis. The libraries were sequenced as a pool, and the TCR yield per sample differed mostly because of small variations in library volumes within the pool. In alopecia patients, the study followed how the peripheral blood TCR repertoire changed in vivo over primary and secondary sensitization to diphenylcyclopropenone (DPC), a hapten. Patient blood was sampled pre-sensitization (week 0) and at 2, 6 and about 24 weeks after DPC sensitization. Twenty-nine alopecia patients gave blood for TCR sequencing at one to four time points (pre-sensitization, 2, 6 and 24 weeks). Study-wide findings and limitations: After repeated subsampling, the strength of the expansion versus patch-test correlation and the threshold at which it became significant changed. The number of PT1 expanded TCRs positively correlated with patch test score, significant at thresholds 8, 16 and 32 but not 4. The number of TCRs above 1 in 1000 frequency did not change with DPC sensitization; there was no evidence of global repertoire structure alterations. Because every patient had alopecia, a presumed autoimmune disease, the patients' immune response might differ from that of healthy individuals. Compared with pre-sensitization or healthy control sets, expanded TCRs formed significantly more large CDR3 similarity clusters, which is consistent with antigen-driven responses.

The time point label on this specimen signifies: patch test 2, 6 weeks after DPC sensitization. The treatment or condition label on this specimen signifies: therapeutic diphenylcyclopropenone sensitization with weekly scalp DPC. At each patch-test visit, blood was drawn before the patch test was applied. Eligible patients were aged 18 to 70, diagnosed with alopecia, deemed suitable for DPC therapy, and excluded if pregnant. Total RNA was extracted from unfractionated whole blood collected in Tempus Blood RNA tubes. Trimming takes 6 bases from V and 1 base from J, and the germline ends sit 12 bases apart. The germline V gene (reference sequence) specifies LNHDA as CDR1 and SQIVND as CDR2. The CDR3, from cysteine to phenylalanine, totals 15 residues. Only the CDR3 part of the read is kept: 45 bases, read in frame from the first base. This clonotype has more than one count but fewer than ten. Its specific antigen is unknown. Base qualities were left out, and no much larger clone turns up one base away.

Library preparation used RACE. The run used a NextSeq 500. During library preparation, unique molecular identifiers were attached to individual cDNA molecules so that TCRs could be counted in a quantitative, reproducible way. Each blood RNA sample was used to sequence both TCR alpha and TCR beta chains. Processing in the source paper ran as follows. A median of roughly 98,000 TCRs per sample was observed, with a range of about 23,224 to 750,000. The Decombinator software suite was used to annotate the V, J and CDR3 of the TCR reads. For the PS versus PT1 abundance plots, all samples were subsampled to the same number of TCRs (28,000). TCRs were defined as expanded if absent before sensitization and observed at least eight times at the 2-week time point. TCRdb ran its own pipeline on the public reads, namely fastp trimming at Q25 and MiXCR clone calling, and kept in-frame beta chains. Entries are consolidated by CDR3 protein sequence, retaining the most common genes and DNA. TCRdb, not the original authors, processed these V and J calls. This sample gives around 67,000 distinct CDR3 sequences in total; 8.5% of them show up just once. The top ten clones comprise under 3.5% of the sample.

The receptor's source is a woman aged 45-60 years with alopecia areata. Some clones in this sample may be carry-over from other donors' samples. The rearrangement joined TRBV19 to TRBJ2-2; the D assignment is uncertain and may be TRBD1 or TRBD2, with 5 bases supporting each. Sequenced here: whole blood, sampled in connection with sensitization to the hapten diphenylcyclopropenone (DPC). The CDR3 is CASRTGTVNTGELFF. At the DNA level, the sequence is TGTGCCAGTAGGACGGGGACGGTGAACACCGGGGAGCTGTTTTTT.